Listed below are T cell receptor beta chains from one sample, sequenced in a study of blood T cell repertoires in COVID-19. The protocol was immunoSEQ multiplex PCR, while the TCRdb copy is restricted to in-frame clones and leaves out a portion. This table holds some 370,000 clones, more than 70% found once. Sequenced material: peripheral blood. The receptors here all came from a middle-aged man with acute or convalescent COVID-19. Both conserved end residues are part of each CDR3. The order of the fields is J gene, D gene, V gene, CDR3 protein, CDR3 DNA. D genes are given only for firm matches.

j_gene: TRBJ2-6; d_gene: TRBD1; v_gene: TRBV25-1; CDR3aa: CASSEPGGRPGANVLTF; CDR3nt: TGTGCCAGCAGTGAACCAGGGGGAAGGCCTGGGGCCAACGTCCTGACTTTC
j_gene: TRBJ2-1; d_gene: TRBD1; v_gene: TRBV2; CDR3aa: CASDRGREYEQFF; CDR3nt: TGTGCGAGTGACAGGGGGCGCGAGTATGAGCAGTTCTTC
j_gene: TRBJ2-3; d_gene: -; v_gene: TRBV10-1; CDR3aa: CASRRAPDEDTQYF; CDR3nt: TGCGCCAGCAGGCGGGCCCCTGATGAGGATACGCAGTATTTT
j_gene: TRBJ2-5; d_gene: -; v_gene: TRBV7-3; CDR3aa: CASSLVNSAETQYF; CDR3nt: TGTGCCAGCAGCTTAGTGAATAGCGCAGAGACCCAGTACTTC
j_gene: TRBJ1-4; d_gene: -; v_gene: TRBV7-3; CDR3aa: CASSPYQATNEKLFF; CDR3nt: TGTGCCAGCAGCCCCTACCAGGCAACTAATGAAAAACTGTTTTTT
j_gene: TRBJ1-2; d_gene: -; v_gene: TRBV9; CDR3aa: CASSVGGDSYGYTF; CDR3nt: TGTGCCAGCAGCGTAGGAGGTGATAGCTATGGCTACACCTTC
j_gene: TRBJ1-4; d_gene: -; v_gene: TRBV2; CDR3aa: CASSTPRGSKSTNEKLFF; CDR3nt: TGTGCCAGCAGTACCCCAAGGGGATCTAAATCAACTAATGAAAAACTGTTTTTT
j_gene: TRBJ2-2; d_gene: -; v_gene: TRBV9; CDR3aa: CASSVRVGAGELFF; CDR3nt: TGTGCCAGCAGCGTCAGGGTAGGGGCCGGGGAGCTGTTTTTT
j_gene: TRBJ1-2; d_gene: -; v_gene: TRBV18; CDR3aa: CASSPSLHRVYGYTF; CDR3nt: TGTGCCAGCTCACCCAGTCTACACAGGGTCTATGGCTACACCTTC
j_gene: TRBJ2-5; d_gene: TRBD2; v_gene: TRBV7-2; CDR3aa: CASSPGLAGVSETQYF; CDR3nt: TGTGCCAGCAGCCCAGGACTAGCGGGGGTCTCAGAGACCCAGTACTTC